The 10 T cell receptor beta chains listed next were all sequenced from one sample in a study of PD-L1 blockade in urothelial cancer. Measured with immunoSEQ multiplex PCR; TCRdb has only the in-frame clones, and not every one. The table has about 45,000 clones, about 91% seen once. The sample was PBMCs, taken around atezolizumab (anti-PD-L1) treatment. Receptors originate from an older man with urothelial cancer.

The chain joins TRBV6-5 to TRBJ2-7; the match to TRBD2 covers 7 bases. Germline V gene sequence: CDR1 MNHEY, CDR2 SVGAGI. The CDR3 sequence is 15 residues long. J lost 2 bases, V lost 5 bases, and 9 bases had no gene match. CDR3 region: CASSGRDPSPYEQYF. CDR3 bases: TGTGCCAGCAGTGGGAGGGACCCGAGCCCCTACGAGCAGTACTTC.

V is TRBV28 and J is TRBJ1-3, with unresolved D. The CDR3 runs to 17 residues. Trimming shortened V by 6 bases and J by 1 base, and 19 bases separated the two germline ends. CDR1 and CDR2 (germline): MDHEN, SYDVKM. The CDR3, as DNA: TGTGCCAGCAGAAGCGTAGGTCAGTTACTTTCTGGAAACACCATATATTTT. This sequence encodes CASRSVGQLLSGNTIYF.

The rearrangement links TRBV6-5 to TRBJ2-7, with D unresolved. This CDR3 is built from 14 residues. CDR1 and CDR2 (germline): MNHEY, SVGAGI. V lost 2 bases and J 1 base, leaving 9 bases between the germline ends. The CDR3 loop is CASSYVSGSYEQYF. The CDR3 DNA reads as TGTGCCAGCAGTTACGTTTCAGGTTCCTACGAGCAGTACTTC.

The chain combines TRBV18 with TRBJ2-7; 8 bases are a match to TRBD2. CDR1 is KGHSH, CDR2 LQKENI, per germline. CDR3 length: 15 residues. V dropped 3 bases and J dropped 2; count of bases not matched to a gene: 6. This chain's CDR3 is CASSPPGGRTYEQYF. The CDR3 region has the DNA TGTGCCAGCTCACCCCCGGGGGGGCGCACCTACGAGCAGTACTTC. The variable domain in full, with the rest retrieved from reference TRBV18 and TRBJ2-7, is NAGVMQNPRHLVRRRGQEARLRCSPMKGHSHVYWYRQLPEEGLKFMVYLQKENIIDESGMPKERFSAEFPKEGPSILRIQQVVRGDSAAYFCASSPPGGRTYEQYFGPGTRLTVT.

The chain joins TRBV5-5 to TRBJ2-5; D is uncertain. Germline values: CDR1 SGHKS, CDR2 YYEKEE (reference sequence). This CDR3 spans 13 amino acids. The V end lost 6 bases, the J end lost 1 base, and 10 bases lay between the germline ends. The CDR3 is CASKPRAQETQYF. The CDR3 DNA reads TGTGCCAGCAAACCCCGCGCCCAAGAGACCCAGTACTTC.

The chain joins TRBV28 to TRBJ1-2; D is undetermined. V was shortened by 5 bases and J by 4 bases, with 5 bases between the two germline ends. The CDR3 spans 11 residues. Per the germline V gene, CDR1 is MDHEN and CDR2 is SYDVKM. CDR3 residues: CASSGGYGYTF. The CDR3, as DNA: TGTGCCAGCAGTGGCGGCTATGGCTACACCTTC.

This clone was found a few times. This chain links TRBV7-2 with TRBJ1-1, with TRBD1 matching 7 bases. Unmatched junction bases numbered 10, after V lost 5 bases and J lost 4 bases. The CDR3 consists of 15 residues. Per the germline V gene, CDR1 is SGHTA and CDR2 is FQGNSA. For the CDR3, the DNA is TGTGCCAGCAGCCCCGGAGGGGGCAAGGGCACTGAAGCTTTCTTT. It yields the protein CASSPGGGKGTEAFF.

The chain combines TRBV5-4 with TRBJ2-5; 9 nucleotides agree with TRBD2. V shed 2 bases, J shed 0 bases, and the junction held 2 bases outside the gene matches. Germline V gives CDR1 SGHNT, CDR2 YYREEE (reference sequence). The CDR3 extends over 15 amino acids. The CDR3 loop reads CASSLASGDQETQYF. CDR3 DNA sequence: TGTGCCAGCAGCTTAGCTAGCGGGGACCAAGAGACCCAGTACTTC.

The V and J genes are TRBV19 and TRBJ2-6, with unresolved D. This CDR3 has 16 residues. V was shortened by 3 bases and J by 3 bases, with 12 bases between the two germline ends. Germline loops: CDR1 LNHDA, CDR2 SQIVND (reference sequence). The CDR3 sequence is CASSILSGYGANVLTF. The CDR3 bases are TGTGCCAGTAGTATTCTGTCGGGTTATGGGGCCAACGTCCTGACTTTC. Together with reference TRBV19 and TRBJ2-6, the CDR3 gives the full variable domain: DGGITQSPKYLFRKEGQNVTLSCEQNLNHDAMYWYRQDPGQGLRLIYYSQIVNDFQKGDIAEGYSVSREKKESFPLTVTSAQKNPTAFYLCASSILSGYGANVLTFGAGSRLTVL.

This clone was observed a few times. The V and J genes are TRBV28 and TRBJ1-2, with a possible D match to TRBD1 (6 bases). The CDR3 covers 16 residues. The germline V gene has CDR1 MDHEN and CDR2 SYDVKM. V lost 5 bases and J 8 bases, leaving 24 bases between the germline ends. The CDR3 DNA reads TGTGCCAGCAGTCCTCTGACAGGCCGGGCCGTATCAGGCTACACCTTC. It translates to CASSPLTGRAVSGYTF.